This T cell receptor beta chain was found in a study of breast tumors, draining lymph nodes, adjacent tissues. Notes on the study in general: Tumor T cell lymph node origin was a supported hypothesis, not proven.

In regard to this clonotype: No antigen is known for it. A read error is possible here, since a much larger clone lies one base away.

Breast cancer patients provided tissue from their axillary draining lymph nodes. TCRdb itself ran the multiplex PCR reads through MiXCR, one entry per CDR3 protein. The data contain 140,000 to 150,000 distinct CDR3 sequences, over 25% of them singletons. CDR3 length equals 10 residues. Sequences were obtained from axillary lymph node tissue. The receptor was isolated from a female donor with breast cancer. Some clones in this sample may be carry-over from other donors' samples. This chain joins TRBV12-3 or TRBV12-4 and TRBJ2-5; D gene uncertain. The CDR3 DNA follows: TGTGCTGGTGGGTTGGAGACCCAGTACTTC. It encodes CAGGLETQYF.